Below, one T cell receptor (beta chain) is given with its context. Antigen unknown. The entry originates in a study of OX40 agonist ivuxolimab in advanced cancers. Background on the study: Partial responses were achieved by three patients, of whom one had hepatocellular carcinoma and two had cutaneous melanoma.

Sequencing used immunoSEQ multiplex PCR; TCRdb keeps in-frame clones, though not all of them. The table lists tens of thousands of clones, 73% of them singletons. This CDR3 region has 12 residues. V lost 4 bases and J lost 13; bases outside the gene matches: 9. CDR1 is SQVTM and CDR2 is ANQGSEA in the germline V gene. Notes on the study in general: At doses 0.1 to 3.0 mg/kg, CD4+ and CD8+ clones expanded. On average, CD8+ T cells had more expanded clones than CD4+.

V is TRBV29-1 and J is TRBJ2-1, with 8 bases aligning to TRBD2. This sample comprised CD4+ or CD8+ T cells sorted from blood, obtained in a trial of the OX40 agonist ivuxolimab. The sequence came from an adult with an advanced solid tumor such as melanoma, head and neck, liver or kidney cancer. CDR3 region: CSVVKGTRDQFF. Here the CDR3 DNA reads TGCAGCGTTGTTAAGGGGACTAGGGATCAGTTCTTC.